A selection of T cell receptor beta chains follows, all from one sample in a study of PD-1 blockade in classical Hodgkin lymphoma. Measured with immunoSEQ multiplex PCR; TCRdb has only the in-frame clones, and not every one. The sample gives roughly 11,000 clones, roughly 79% of which show up once; roughly 5.1% is in the top ten. Sequenced material: peripheral blood mononuclear cells (PBMCs), taken before the second cycle of nivolumab. The source of these receptors is a human donor with classical Hodgkin lymphoma. CDR3s include the opening cysteine and the closing phenylalanine or tryptophan. The D gene is left open where the match is weak. Rows give clone size only sometimes, using once, few, many, or a class for an expanded clone.

J	D	V	size	CDR3	DNA
TRBJ2-7	.	TRBV28	.	CASRRYEQYF	TGTGCCAGCAGGAGATACGAGCAGTACTTC
TRBJ2-3	TRBD1	TRBV28	once	CASSLDREMPLSTDTQYF	TGTGCCAGCAGTTTGGACAGGGAAATGCCTCTCAGCACAGATACGCAGTATTTT
TRBJ1-1	.	TRBV6-4	.	CASSALGWDTEAFF	TGTGCCAGCAGTGCCCTGGGTTGGGACACTGAAGCTTTCTTT
TRBJ1-5	.	TRBV2	few	CASSARGPYSNQPQHF	TGTGCCAGCAGTGCCAGGGGACCATATAGCAATCAGCCCCAGCATTTT
TRBJ1-3	.	TRBV7-9	once	CASSLLAAAGNTIYF	TGTGCCAGCAGCTTATTGGCAGCTGCTGGAAACACCATATATTTT
TRBJ1-1	.	TRBV19	.	CASSIVVQGNTEAFF	TGTGCCAGTAGTATAGTTGTACAGGGGAACACTGAAGCTTTCTTT
TRBJ2-3	TRBD2	TRBV27	.	CASSYRTSGVGTDTQYF	TGTGCCAGCAGTTACAGGACTAGCGGGGTGGGCACAGATACGCAGTATTTT
TRBJ2-2	TRBD1	TRBV19	few	CASMRGLWNTGELFF	TGTGCCAGTATGAGGGGGCTTTGGAACACCGGGGAGCTGTTTTTT
TRBJ2-6	.	TRBV2	.	CASSEDAGAGANVLTF	TGTGCCAGCAGTGAAGATGCAGGGGCGGGGGCCAACGTCCTGACTTTC
TRBJ2-3	.	TRBV11-2	.	CASSLSGPHTDTQYF	TGTGCCAGCAGCCTGAGCGGGCCCCACACAGATACGCAGTATTTT
TRBJ2-2	.	TRBV5-1	.	CASGAGVVQTGELFF	TGCGCCAGCGGAGCCGGCGTGGTCCAAACCGGGGAGCTGTTTTTT
TRBJ2-3	TRBD1	TRBV19	.	CASSIGTGADTQYF	TGTGCCAGTAGTATAGGAACAGGGGCAGATACGCAGTATTTT
TRBJ1-2	.	TRBV28	.	CASSLSTNGGGYTF	TGTGCCAGCAGTTTATCCACGAACGGGGGAGGCTACACCTTC
TRBJ1-5	.	TRBV7-2	.	CASSLGGSTQPQHF	TGTGCCAGCAGCCTGGGGGGGAGCACGCAGCCCCAGCATTTT
TRBJ2-7	TRBD1	TRBV7-6	.	CASSLGDSGYANEQYF	TGTGCCAGCAGCTTAGGGGACAGCGGATACGCCAACGAGCAGTACTTC
TRBJ2-3	.	TRBV13	once	CASSLSWTEATDTQYF	TGTGCCAGCAGCTTAAGTTGGACAGAAGCCACAGATACGCAGTATTTT